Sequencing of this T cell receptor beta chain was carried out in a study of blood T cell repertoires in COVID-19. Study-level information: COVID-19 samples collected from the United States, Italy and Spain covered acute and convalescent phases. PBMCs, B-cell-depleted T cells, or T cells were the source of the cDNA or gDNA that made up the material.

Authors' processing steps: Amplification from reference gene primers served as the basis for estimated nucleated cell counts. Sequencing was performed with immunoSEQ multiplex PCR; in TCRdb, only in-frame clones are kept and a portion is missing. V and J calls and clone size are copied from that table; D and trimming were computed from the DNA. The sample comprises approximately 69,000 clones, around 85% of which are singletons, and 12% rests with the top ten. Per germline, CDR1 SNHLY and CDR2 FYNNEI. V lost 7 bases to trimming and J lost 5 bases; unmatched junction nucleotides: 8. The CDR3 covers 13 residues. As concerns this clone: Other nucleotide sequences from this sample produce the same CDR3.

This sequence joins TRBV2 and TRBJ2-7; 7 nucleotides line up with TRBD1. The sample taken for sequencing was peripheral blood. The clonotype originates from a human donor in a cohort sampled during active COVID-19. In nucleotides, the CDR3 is TGTGCCAGCACGCCCGACAGGGTGGACGAGCAGTACTTC. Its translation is CASTPDRVDEQYF.